This T cell receptor beta chain was sequenced during a study of memory CD4+ T cells and cytomegalovirus serostatus. A few counts support this clone. The sort gate was single viable CD3+CD4+CD8-CD45RO+ cells for memory CD4+ T cells. Clones were read by immunoSEQ multiplex PCR, and TCRdb kept only the in-frame ones, dropping some. The sample contains about 42,000 clones, roughly three quarters of which appear only once. Sequenced sample: memory CD4+ T cells from blood. This TCR was sampled from an adult in good health and CMV-seronegative.

As DNA, the CDR3 is TGTGCCTGGACCACAGGGGTAGGGGGGGAAAAACTGTTTTTT. It codes for CAWTTGVGGEKLFF. The V and J genes are TRBV30 and TRBJ1-4; TRBD1 agrees at 7 bases. V trimming: 4 bases; J trimming: 8 bases; junction bases outside the gene matches: 10. This CDR3 contains 14 residues. CDR1 is GTSNPN, CDR2 SVGIG, per germline (reference sequence).